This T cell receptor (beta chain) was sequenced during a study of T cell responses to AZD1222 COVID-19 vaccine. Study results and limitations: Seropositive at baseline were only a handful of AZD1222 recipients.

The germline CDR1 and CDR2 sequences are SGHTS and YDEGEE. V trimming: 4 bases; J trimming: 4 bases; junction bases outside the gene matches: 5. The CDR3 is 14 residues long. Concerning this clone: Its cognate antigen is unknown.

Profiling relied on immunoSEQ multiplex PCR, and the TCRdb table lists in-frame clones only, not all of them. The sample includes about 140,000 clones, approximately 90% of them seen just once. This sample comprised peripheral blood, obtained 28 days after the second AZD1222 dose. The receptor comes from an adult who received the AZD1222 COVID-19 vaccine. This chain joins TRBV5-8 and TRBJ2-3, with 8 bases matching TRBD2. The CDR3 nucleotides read TGTGCCAGCAGCACCGGACTAGCATCAGATACGCAGTATTTT. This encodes CASSTGLASDTQYF.